The 26 T cell receptor beta chains in this list originate from one sample, sequenced in a study of T cell responses to AZD1222 COVID-19 vaccine. The data were produced by immunoSEQ multiplex PCR, yet TCRdb's version contains in-frame clones alone and is incomplete. The sample holds under 200,000 clones, approximately 95% seen once. This specimen consisted of peripheral blood, obtained on day 0 of AZD1222 vaccination. Receptors originate from an adult in good health.

This chain links TRBV5-4 with TRBJ2-2; no reliable D call. Trimming stripped 2 bases from V and 9 bases from J, with 8 bases between. Germline V gene data show CDR1 as SGHNT and CDR2 as YYREEE (reference sequence). This CDR3 spans 12 amino acids. Written as DNA, the CDR3 is TGTGCCAGCAGCTTAGGGCAGCGGGAGCTGTTTTTT. Its translation: CASSLGQRELFF.

The rearrangement joins TRBV18 to TRBJ2-2; D remains unclear. The CDR3 contains 13 residues. V shed 6 bases and J shed 6 bases, with 11 bases lying between them. Germline V gene data show CDR1 as KGHSH and CDR2 as LQKENI. The CDR3 spells CASSPVRSGELFF. The CDR3 nucleotides read TGTGCCAGCTCCCCTGTCCGATCCGGGGAGCTGTTTTTT.

The chain has TRBV27 and TRBJ2-1; D not certain. The V gene's germline CDR1 is MNHEY and CDR2 SMNVEV (reference sequence). The CDR3 spans 16 residues. V was pared by 3 bases and J by 1 base, with 13 bases between. CDR3 in amino acids: CASSFQAFPSYNEQFF. Here the CDR3 DNA reads TGTGCCAGCAGTTTCCAAGCTTTTCCATCCTACAATGAGCAGTTCTTC.

The chain joins TRBV6-5 to TRBJ2-7, with 7 positions matching TRBD2. The J segment lost 2 bases and the V segment lost 6 bases, leaving 10 bases of the junction unmatched. Germline lookup yields CDR1 MNHEY and CDR2 SVGAGI. CDR3 length: 15 residues. The CDR3 nucleotides read TGTGCCAGCAGCGCCTGGCTAGCGGAAACCTACGAGCAGTACTTC. Protein product: CASSAWLAETYEQYF.

The J gene is TRBJ2-1, the V gene TRBV12-3 or TRBV12-4; no firm D call. The CDR3 extends over 11 amino acids. Trimming removed 3 bases at V and 6 bases at J, with 3 bases between. CDR3 sequence: CASSFTNEQFF. CDR3 coding DNA: TGTGCCAGCAGTTTTACCAATGAGCAGTTCTTC.

This chain connects TRBV27 to TRBJ2-7; D assignment may be TRBD1 or TRBD2 (5 bases each). V was shortened by 5 bases and J by 5 bases, with 19 bases between the two germline ends. Germline assignment: CDR1 MNHEY and CDR2 SMNVEV (reference sequence). CDR3 length: 15 amino acids. DNA of the CDR3: TGTGCCAGCAGTCCTGGCCCGGGACCCGCCGACGAGCAGTACTTC. Its protein is CASSPGPGPADEQYF.

This chain joins TRBV3-1 (or the pseudogene TRBV3-2) and TRBJ2-6; D might be TRBD1 (5 bases). The CDR3 totals 16 residues. Germline assignment: CDR1 LGHDT and CDR2 YNNKEL (reference sequence). The V end was cut by 4 bases, the J end by 4 bases, with 14 bases between. The chain's CDR3 is CASSLAGSNGANVLTF. CDR3 DNA: TGTGCCAGCAGCCTAGCAGGGTCCAACGGGGCCAACGTCCTGACTTTC.

The chain uses TRBV7-7 and TRBJ2-1, with D uncertain. The germline V gene has CDR1 SSHAT and CDR2 FNYEAQ (reference sequence). This CDR3 comprises 13 residues. V was clipped by 1 base and J by 5 bases, with 6 bases between them. CDR3 in amino acids: CASSLGRDNEQFF. CDR3 bases: TGTGCCAGCAGCTTAGGAAGGGACAATGAGCAGTTCTTC.

CDR3 loop: CASSVQGRNTEAFF. In nucleotides, the CDR3 is TGTGCCAGCAGCGTACAGGGGAGGAACACTGAAGCTTTCTTT. The genes are TRBV7-9 and TRBJ1-1; TRBD1 aligns across 7 bases. The CDR3 totals 14 residues. The germline CDR1 and CDR2 sequences are SEHNR and FQNEAQ (reference sequence). The junction had 4 bases not matched to a gene; V was cut back by 5 bases and J by 1 base.

J is TRBJ2-7 and V is TRBV5-1; tentatively, D is TRBD1 (7 bases). The length of the CDR3 is 14 residues. The V and J ends lost 4 bases and 4 bases respectively, with 15 bases between them. The germline CDR1 and CDR2 sequences are SGHRS and YFSETQ. The CDR3 DNA is TGCGCCAGCAGCCGCGGGACAGCTACTTACGAGCAGTACTTC. Translated, it gives CASSRGTATYEQYF.

The V call is TRBV18, the J call TRBJ2-1, with TRBD2 identical over 8 bases. The CDR3 runs to 15 residues. Germline-derived CDR1 and CDR2 are KGHSH and LQKENI. J was trimmed by 6 bases and V by 6 bases; bases with no gene match: 10. Here the CDR3 reads CASSPTSGPRNEQFF. The CDR3 bases are TGTGCCAGCTCGCCCACTAGCGGTCCACGCAATGAGCAGTTCTTC.

V gene TRBV25-1 combines with J gene TRBJ1-1; tentative D call: TRBD1 (6 bases). The CDR3 is made up of 15 amino acids. V dropped 3 bases and J dropped 3 bases, with 14 bases sitting between them. Germline loops: CDR1 MGHDK, CDR2 SYGVNS. In nucleotides, the CDR3 is TGTGCCAGCAGTGATTCAGGGGTCCAGCACACTGAAGCTTTCTTT. This encodes CASSDSGVQHTEAFF.

This chain links TRBV6-1 with TRBJ2-5, with 13 bases lining up with TRBD2. The germline CDR1 and CDR2 sequences are MNHNS and SASEGT. This CDR3 is built from 15 residues. The V segment lost 6 bases and the J segment 6 bases; nucleotides outside the gene matches: 7. The CDR3 nucleotides read TGTGCCAGCAGAACTAGCGGGAGGGCCGAGCAGACCCAGTACTTC. This codes for CASRTSGRAEQTQYF.

The chain carries TRBV7-9 and TRBJ1-1; the D is unclear. The CDR3 length is 12 residues. In germline, CDR1 is SEHNR, CDR2 FQNEAQ (reference sequence). Trimming shortened V by 10 bases and J by 4 bases, and 13 bases separated the two germline ends. The CDR3 region is CAIHRVGTEAFF. The CDR3 region has the DNA TGTGCCATCCATCGGGTGGGCACTGAAGCTTTCTTT.

The chain carries TRBV5-1 and TRBJ2-1, with 14 positions matching TRBD2. Trimming cost V 3 bases and J 8 bases; bases outside gene matches: 4. This CDR3 is built from 15 residues. Per the germline V gene, CDR1 is SGHRS and CDR2 is YFSETQ. The CDR3 nucleotides read TGCGCCAGCAGCTGGGGGACTAGCGGGAGTTATGAGCAGTTCTTC. Translation: CASSWGTSGSYEQFF.

The J gene is TRBJ1-2, the V gene TRBV19; 9 bases line up with TRBD1. The CDR3 runs 13 residues. Looked up from germline, CDR1 is LNHDA and CDR2 is SQIVND (reference sequence). V lost 5 bases and J lost 5; bases outside the gene matches: 3. The CDR3 region has the DNA TGTGCCAGTAGTGTCGGGACAGGGTATGGCTACACCTTC. Protein sequence: CASSVGTGYGYTF.

The V gene is TRBV6-5, the J gene TRBJ2-5; D remains ambiguous. Germline lookup yields CDR1 MNHEY and CDR2 SVGAGI. Trimming took off 2 bases at V and 2 bases at J, with 9 bases between the two ends. The CDR3 has 14 amino acids. The CDR3 nucleotides are TGTGCCAGCAGTTACCGGACGGATCAAGAGACCCAGTACTTC. It encodes CASSYRTDQETQYF.

This chain connects TRBV10-1 to TRBJ1-1, with no clear D. The germline V gene encodes CDR1 WNHNN and CDR2 SYGVQD (reference sequence). The V end lost 4 bases, the J end lost 0 bases, and 9 bases lay between the germline ends. The CDR3 runs to 14 residues. The CDR3 sequence: CASSVRELNTEAFF. As DNA, the CDR3 is TGCGCCAGCAGTGTTCGGGAGCTGAACACTGAAGCTTTCTTT.

The chain carries TRBV29-1 and TRBJ1-1; D gene unclear. Germline CDR1 and CDR2: SQVTM and ANQGSEA. Trimming cost V 7 bases and J 0 bases, with 18 bases left between them. This CDR3 region has 15 residues. The CDR3 nucleotides are TGCAGCGCGGACCAGCCTTCCTCCCTGAACACTGAAGCTTTCTTT. Amino acid sequence: CSADQPSSLNTEAFF. Filled out from reference TRBV29-1 and TRBJ1-1, the complete variable domain reads SAVISQKPSRDICQRGTSLTIQCQVDSQVTMMFWYRQQPGQSLTLIATANQGSEATYESGFVIDKFPISRPNLTFSTLTVSNMSPEDSSIYLCSADQPSSLNTEAFFGQGTRLTVV.

This rearrangement joins TRBV11-3 to TRBJ2-1, with 8 bases fitting TRBD2. J lost 10 bases, V lost 5 bases, and 10 bases had no gene match. This CDR3 comprises 14 residues. Germline CDR1 and CDR2: SGHNT and YENEEA. This chain's CDR3 is CASSQGGLANEQFF. The CDR3, as DNA: TGTGCCAGCAGCCAGGGTGGACTAGCCAACGAGCAGTTCTTC.

This clone is a singleton in its sample. This rearrangement joins TRBV19 to TRBJ1-2; D is ambiguous. The germline CDR1 and CDR2 sequences are LNHDA and SQIVND (reference sequence). V was cut by 6 bases and J by 4 bases, with 21 bases left in between. The CDR3 is made up of 16 amino acids. CDR3 bases: TGTGCCAGTAGAACCTTGAGGAACAGAGAGTTCTATGGCTACACCTTC. As protein: CASRTLRNREFYGYTF. Full variable domain (remainder filled in from reference TRBV19 and TRBJ1-2): DGGITQSPKYLFRKEGQNVTLSCEQNLNHDAMYWYRQDPGQGLRLIYYSQIVNDFQKGDIAEGYSVSREKKESFPLTVTSAQKNPTAFYLCASRTLRNREFYGYTFGSGTRLTVV.

CDR3: CASSFNSGQYEKLFF. The CDR3 DNA reads TGTGCCAGTAGTTTTAATAGTGGACAGTATGAAAAACTGTTTTTT. The J gene is TRBJ1-4, the V gene TRBV19; a possible D gene is TRBD1 (6 bases). CDR1 and CDR2 (germline): LNHDA, SQIVND (reference sequence). Trimming left V 5 bases short and J 6 bases short, with 16 bases between. The CDR3 runs to 15 residues.

This rearrangement joins TRBV5-6 to TRBJ2-7; no firm D call. The germline V and J ends were trimmed by 1 base and 3 bases, with 11 bases remaining between them. Germline V gene sequence: CDR1 SGHDT, CDR2 YYEEEE. CDR3 length: 14 residues. CDR3 DNA: TGTGCCAGCAGCTTGACACTCCAACTCTACGAGCAGTACTTC. This sequence encodes CASSLTLQLYEQYF.

This rearrangement joins TRBV6-5 to TRBJ2-1; TRBD2 aligns across 11 bases. Germline lookup yields CDR1 MNHEY and CDR2 SVGAGI. Trimming at V came to 10 bases and at J to 8 bases, leaving 10 bases not matched to a gene. The CDR3 sequence is 14 residues long. CDR3 protein: CATNSGGARDEQFF. The CDR3 DNA follows: TGTGCCACTAATAGCGGGGGGGCCCGAGATGAGCAGTTCTTC.

V gene TRBV6-5 combines with J gene TRBJ2-1, with 8 bases identical to TRBD2. Trimming removed 6 bases from V and 3 bases from J; junction bases left unmatched: 7. The CDR3 is 15 residues long. Looked up from germline, CDR1 is MNHEY and CDR2 is SVGAGI. CDR3 loop: CASSAGTRDYNEQFF. In nucleotides, the CDR3 is TGTGCCAGCAGCGCCGGGACTAGGGACTACAATGAGCAGTTCTTC.

The chain employs TRBV4-1 and TRBJ1-6, with D unclear. Germline CDR1 is MGHRA and CDR2 is YSYEKL. Trimming pared 8 bases from V and 0 bases from J, leaving 5 bases between. This CDR3 has 13 amino acids. The CDR3 DNA reads as TGCGCCAGCCGGACCTCCTATAATTCACCCCTCCACTTT. Its protein product is CASRTSYNSPLHF.